The 19 T cell receptor beta chains in this list originate from one sample, sequenced in a study of T cell repertoires in cytomegalovirus infection. TCRdb reanalysed the reads using MiXCR and keeps one entry per CDR3 protein. The sample yields some 700,000 distinct CDR3 sequences, roughly 36% seen once. The source material was PBMCs. The source of these receptors is a human donor in good health (CMV status not recorded). Some clones in this sample may be carry-over from other donors' samples.

This clonotype appeared once. With a much larger clone just one base away, this may be a read error. The chain has TRBV7-2 and TRBJ1-2; 9 nucleotides align to TRBD1. The CDR3 covers 14 residues. The V gene's germline CDR1 is SGHTA and CDR2 FQGNSA. The CDR3 reads CVSSLYRGPYGYTF. CDR3 nucleotides: TGTGTCAGCAGCTTGTACAGGGGGCCCTATGGCTACACCTTC.

The rearrangement joins TRBV10-3 to TRBJ1-1; 7 bases are a match to TRBD1. The CDR3 length is 13 residues. V shed 8 bases and J 6 bases; nucleotides not matched to a gene: 9. In germline, CDR1 is ENHRY, CDR2 SYGVKD. The CDR3 reads CAIGTGQVSEAFF. Written as DNA, the CDR3 is TGTGCCATCGGGACCGGACAGGTCTCTGAAGCTTTCTTT.

The chain employs TRBV7-8 and TRBJ2-3; 9 positions agree with TRBD2. Trimming at V came to 6 bases and at J to 6 bases, leaving 10 bases not matched to a gene. This CDR3 spans 15 amino acids. The germline V gene encodes CDR1 SGHVS and CDR2 FQNEAQ. The CDR3 spells CASRPAGGNFDTQYF. For the CDR3, the DNA is TGTGCCAGCAGACCCGCGGGGGGGAATTTTGATACGCAGTATTTT.

J is TRBJ2-3 and V is TRBV5-1; either TRBD1 or TRBD2 may supply D (5 bases each). Germline loops: CDR1 SGHRS, CDR2 YFSETQ. CDR3 length: 14 residues. Trimming removed 5 bases at V and 3 bases at J, with 13 bases between. The CDR3 loop is CASRGPGSTDTQYF. CDR3 nucleotides: TGCGCCAGCAGAGGGCCAGGGAGTACAGATACGCAGTATTTT.

This clonotype has only a few counts. This chain links TRBV20-1 with TRBJ2-2; a weak D match, TRBD1 (6 bases). Looked up from germline, CDR1 is DFQATT and CDR2 is SNEGSKA (reference sequence). V was clipped by 3 bases and J by 0 bases, with 8 bases between them. The CDR3 extends over 14 amino acids. CDR3 in DNA: TGCAGTGCTAGTTGGACAGCGAACACCGGGGAGCTGTTTTTT. Amino acids: CSASWTANTGELFF.

The chain has TRBV28 and TRBJ2-7; D might be TRBD2 (7 bases). Germline assignment: CDR1 MDHEN and CDR2 SYDVKM. There are 13 residues in the CDR3. The V and J ends lost 7 bases and 7 bases respectively, with 17 bases between them. The DNA of the CDR3 is TGTGCCAGCACCCCTGGGGGGGCTGGAGAGCAGTACTTC. Its translation: CASTPGGAGEQYF.

A few counts support this clonotype. CDR3 amino acids: CSARDEDRGLNGYTF. Here the CDR3 DNA reads TGCAGTGCTAGAGATGAGGACAGGGGGCTTAATGGCTACACCTTC. The V gene is TRBV20-1, the J gene TRBJ1-2; 11 bases match TRBD1. The CDR3 is 15 residues long. V lost 0 bases and J lost 6; bases outside the gene matches: 6. Per germline, CDR1 DFQATT and CDR2 SNEGSKA (reference sequence).

This clonotype occurred many times. The chain has TRBV7-2 and TRBJ2-3, with no clear D. The germline V gene has CDR1 SGHTA and CDR2 FQGNSA. This CDR3 has 12 residues. V was shortened by 5 bases and J by 6 bases, with 9 bases between the two germline ends. The CDR3 loop reads CASSLQMDTQYF. The CDR3 DNA is TGTGCCAGCAGCCTCCAGATGGATACGCAGTATTTT.

The chain combines TRBV4-2 with TRBJ2-2; the match to TRBD2 covers 10 bases. Trimming cost V 0 bases and J 10 bases; bases outside gene matches: 11. Germline V lookup: CDR1 LGHNA, CDR2 YNFKEQ. The CDR3 loop spans 17 amino acids. CDR3 coding DNA: TGTGCCAGCAGCCAAGATAGGGGGTCTAGCGGGAGTGTGGAGCTGTTTTTT. This codes for CASSQDRGSSGSVELFF.

J is TRBJ2-5 and V is TRBV28; 9 nucleotides align to TRBD2. The CDR3 loop spans 14 amino acids. Per the germline V gene, CDR1 is MDHEN and CDR2 is SYDVKM. The ends lost 7 bases at V and 6 bases at J; junction bases unmatched: 9. Here the CDR3 DNA reads TGTGCCAGCATCTATAGCGGGAGCGGGCAGACCCAGTACTTC. This codes for CASIYSGSGQTQYF. Using reference TRBV28 and TRBJ2-5 for the parts outside the CDR3, the full variable domain is DVKVTQSSRYLVKRTGEKVFLECVQDMDHENMFWYRQDPGLGLRLIYFSYDVKMKEKGDIPEGYSVSREKKERFSLILESASTNQTSMYLCASIYSGSGQTQYFGPGTRLLVL.

The chain employs TRBV7-2 and TRBJ1-1; D not resolved. This CDR3 region has 13 residues. V lost 5 bases and J 12 bases, leaving 19 bases between the germline ends. Germline assignment: CDR1 SGHTA and CDR2 FQGNSA. The CDR3 DNA is TGTGCCAGCAGCGTCCGCAGGAACACGGAATCTTTCTTT. This gives the protein CASSVRRNTESFF.

The DNA for the CDR3 is TGCAGCGACAGCGGGCTCGGCGTACCCAACAATGAGCAGTTCTTC. Translated: CSDSGLGVPNNEQFF. This chain uses TRBV29-1 with TRBJ2-1; D is perhaps TRBD2 (6 bases). Trimming removed 7 bases at V and 5 bases at J, with 21 bases between. The V gene's germline CDR1 is SQVTM and CDR2 ANQGSEA. There are 15 residues in the CDR3.

This clonotype was counted between two and nine times. This chain links TRBV11-2 with TRBJ2-3; 8 bases fit TRBD2. CDR1 SGHAT and CDR2 FQNNGV come from the germline V gene. The CDR3 contains 15 residues. Losses at the gene ends were 2 bases for V and 4 bases for J; bases not matched to a gene: 5. CDR3 nucleotides: TGTGCCAGCAGCTTACGGAGCGGGAGCGCAGATACGCAGTATTTT. It specifies CASSLRSGSADTQYF.

There are a few counts of this clonotype. The gene calls are TRBV20-1 and TRBJ2-5, with 8 positions matching TRBD2. V shed 3 bases, J shed 5 bases, and the junction held 8 bases outside the gene matches. This CDR3 is built from 14 residues. Germline assignment: CDR1 DFQATT and CDR2 SNEGSKA (reference sequence). The CDR3 spells CSASGGGRGETQYF. In DNA, the CDR3 is TGCAGTGCTAGCGGCGGGGGGCGGGGGGAGACCCAGTACTTC.

The rearrangement joins TRBV27 to TRBJ2-1, with TRBD2 matching over 11 bases. V shed 5 bases, J shed 8 bases, and the junction held 5 bases outside the gene matches. CDR3 length: 14 amino acids. Germline V lookup: CDR1 MNHEY, CDR2 SMNVEV (reference sequence). CDR3 region: CASSAGTSGHEQFF. In nucleotides, the CDR3 is TGTGCCAGCAGTGCCGGGACTAGCGGCCATGAGCAGTTCTTC.

In regard to this clonotype: At one boundary the junction diverges from the germline segment, which might be a read error. The J gene is TRBJ1-1, the V gene TRBV19; D is uncertain. Germline CDR1 is LNHDA and CDR2 is SQIVND (reference sequence). The CDR3 spans 15 residues. The CDR3 spells CAISTRRAMNTEAFF. CDR3 DNA sequence: TGTGCCATTAGTACCCGGCGGGCTATGAACACTGAAGCTTTCTTT.

This clonotype was picked up a small number of times. The chain joins TRBV7-9 to TRBJ1-1; D might be TRBD1 (6 bases). There are 16 residues in the CDR3. Trimming removed 2 bases at V and 3 bases at J, with 16 bases between. Germline CDR1 SEHNR, CDR2 FQNEAQ (reference sequence). Here the CDR3 DNA reads TGTGCCAGCAGCTTACTGGGGGGGCGCATCGACACTGAAGCTTTCTTT. Its protein product is CASSLLGGRIDTEAFF.

The V and J genes are TRBV7-2 and TRBJ2-3; D unresolved. This CDR3 comprises 11 residues. CDR1 is SGHTA and CDR2 is FQGNSA in the germline V gene. V lost 7 bases to trimming and J lost 3 bases, with 5 bases between them. The CDR3 DNA reads TGTGCCAGCACAGAAACAGATACGCAGTATTTT. It specifies CASTETDTQYF. Looking up the rest from reference TRBV7-2 and TRBJ2-3 gives the full variable domain: GAGVSQSPSNKVTEKGKDVELRCDPISGHTALYWYRQSLGQGLEFLIYFQGNSAPDKSGLPSDRFSAERTGGSVSTLTIQRTQQEDSAVYLCASTETDTQYFGPGTRLTVL.

This clonotype was detected a few times. The rearrangement uses TRBV12-3 or TRBV12-4 and TRBJ1-2; D possibly corresponds to TRBD1 (6 bases). The CDR3 covers 13 residues. The germline V and J ends were trimmed by 6 bases and 8 bases, with 16 bases remaining between them. The CDR3 nucleotides read TGTGCCAGCAGCCCCTCCGGACAGAAAGGCTACACCTTC. This translates into CASSPSGQKGYTF.